This T cell receptor beta chain was documented in a study of blood T cell repertoires in COVID-19. As for the study in general: Some COVID-19 samples were acute and others convalescent; all came from the United States, Italy and Spain.

Germline V gene sequence: CDR1 MNHNY, CDR2 SVGAGI (reference sequence). V was clipped by 2 bases and J by 3 bases; unmatched bases: 6. The CDR3 is 15 residues long. In the study's own analysis: Estimation of nucleated cell counts relied on the amplification of reference gene primers. Some clones are missing from TCRdb's copy, which holds only in-frame ones; the method was immunoSEQ multiplex PCR. V, J and clone size reflect that table, while D and trimming were determined from the DNA. The profile covers around 25,000 clones, with 81% appearing a single time and over 6% taken by the ten largest. This chain joins TRBV6-6 and TRBJ1-2; TRBD1 matches 7 bases. The clonotype comes from a man aged 65 to 79 with acute or convalescent COVID-19. Sequencing was performed on peripheral blood. This CDR3 is CASSYGGDSHYGYTF. Written as DNA, the CDR3 is TGTGCCAGCAGTTACGGAGGGGACAGCCACTATGGCTACACCTTC.